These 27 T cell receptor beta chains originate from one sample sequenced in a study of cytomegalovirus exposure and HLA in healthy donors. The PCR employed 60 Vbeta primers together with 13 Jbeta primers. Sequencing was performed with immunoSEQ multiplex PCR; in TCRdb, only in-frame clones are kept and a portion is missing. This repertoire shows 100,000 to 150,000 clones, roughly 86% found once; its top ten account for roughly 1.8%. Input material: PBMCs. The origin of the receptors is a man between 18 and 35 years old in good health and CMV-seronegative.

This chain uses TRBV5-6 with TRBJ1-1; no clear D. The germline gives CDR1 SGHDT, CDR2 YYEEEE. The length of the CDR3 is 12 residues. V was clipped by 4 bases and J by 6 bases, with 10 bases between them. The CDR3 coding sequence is TGTGCCAGCAGCCCGGGTTTGGCTGAAGCTTTCTTT. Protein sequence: CASSPGLAEAFF.

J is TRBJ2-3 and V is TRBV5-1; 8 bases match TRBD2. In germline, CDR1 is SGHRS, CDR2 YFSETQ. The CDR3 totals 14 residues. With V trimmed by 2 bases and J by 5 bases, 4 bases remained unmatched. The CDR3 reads CASSFGGAEDTQYF. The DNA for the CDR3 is TGCGCCAGCAGCTTCGGGGGGGCTGAAGATACGCAGTATTTT.

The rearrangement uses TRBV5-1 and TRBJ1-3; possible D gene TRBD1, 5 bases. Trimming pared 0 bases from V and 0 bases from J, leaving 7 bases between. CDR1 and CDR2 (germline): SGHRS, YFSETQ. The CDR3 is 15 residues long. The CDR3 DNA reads TGCGCCAGCAGCTTGGAGGGACTCTCTGGAAACACCATATATTTT. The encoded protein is CASSLEGLSGNTIYF.

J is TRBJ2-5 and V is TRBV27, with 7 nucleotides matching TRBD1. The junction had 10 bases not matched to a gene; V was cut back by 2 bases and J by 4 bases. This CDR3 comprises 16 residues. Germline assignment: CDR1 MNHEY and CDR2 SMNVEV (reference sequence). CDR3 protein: CASSLEGAQSVETQYF. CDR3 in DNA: TGTGCCAGCAGTTTAGAGGGGGCGCAAAGCGTAGAGACCCAGTACTTC.

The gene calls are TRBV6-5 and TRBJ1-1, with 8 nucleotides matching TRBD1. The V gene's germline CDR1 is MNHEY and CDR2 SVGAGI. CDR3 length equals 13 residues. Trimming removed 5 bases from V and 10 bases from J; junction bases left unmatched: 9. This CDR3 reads CASSEEQGGVAFF. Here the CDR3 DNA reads TGTGCCAGCAGTGAAGAACAGGGGGGCGTAGCTTTCTTT.

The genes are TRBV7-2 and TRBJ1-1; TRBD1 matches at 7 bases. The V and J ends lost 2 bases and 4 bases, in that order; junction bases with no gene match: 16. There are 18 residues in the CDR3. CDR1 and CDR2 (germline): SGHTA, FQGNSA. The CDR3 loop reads CASSLRRQGVGKSTEAFF. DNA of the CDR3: TGTGCCAGCAGCTTAAGGCGGCAGGGGGTTGGGAAAAGCACTGAAGCTTTCTTT.

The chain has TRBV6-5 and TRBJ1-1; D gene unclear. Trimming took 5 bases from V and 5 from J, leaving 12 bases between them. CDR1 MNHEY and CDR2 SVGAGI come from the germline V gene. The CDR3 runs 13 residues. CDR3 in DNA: TGTGCCAGCAGTCTCGGGGTTCGGACTGAAGCTTTCTTT. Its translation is CASSLGVRTEAFF.

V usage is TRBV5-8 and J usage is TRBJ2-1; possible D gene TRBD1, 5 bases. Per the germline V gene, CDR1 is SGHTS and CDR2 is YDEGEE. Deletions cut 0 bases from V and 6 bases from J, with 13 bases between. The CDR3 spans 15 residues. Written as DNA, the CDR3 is TGTGCCAGCAGCTTGGGATCCACAGGTGGCAATGAGCAGTTCTTC. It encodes CASSLGSTGGNEQFF. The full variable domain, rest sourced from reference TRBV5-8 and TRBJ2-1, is EAGVTQSPTHLIKTRGQQATLRCSPISGHTSVYWYQQALGLGLQFLLWYDEGEERNRGNFPPRFSGRQFPNYSSELNVNALELEDSALYLCASSLGSTGGNEQFFGPGTRLTVL.

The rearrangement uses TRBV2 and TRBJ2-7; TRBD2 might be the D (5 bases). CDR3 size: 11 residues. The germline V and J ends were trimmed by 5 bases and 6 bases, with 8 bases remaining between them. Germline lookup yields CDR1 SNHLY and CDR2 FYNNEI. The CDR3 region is CASSLTIEQYF. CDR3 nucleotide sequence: TGTGCCAGCAGTCTGACTATCGAGCAGTACTTC.

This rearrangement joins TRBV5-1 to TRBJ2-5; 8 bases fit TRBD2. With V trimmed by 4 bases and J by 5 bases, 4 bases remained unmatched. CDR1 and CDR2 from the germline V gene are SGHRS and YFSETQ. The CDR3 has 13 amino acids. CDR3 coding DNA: TGCGCCAGCAGCCGGGAGGGGCGGGAGACCCAGTACTTC. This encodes CASSREGRETQYF.

This chain's CDR3 is CASTNEGTGGMETQYF. CDR3 coding DNA: TGTGCCAGCACCAACGAGGGCACAGGGGGTATGGAGACCCAGTACTTC. The chain links TRBV25-1 to TRBJ2-5; TRBD1 aligns across 8 bases. J lost 5 bases, V lost 7 bases, and 15 bases had no gene match. The CDR3 is 16 residues long. Germline-derived CDR1 and CDR2 are MGHDK and SYGVNS.

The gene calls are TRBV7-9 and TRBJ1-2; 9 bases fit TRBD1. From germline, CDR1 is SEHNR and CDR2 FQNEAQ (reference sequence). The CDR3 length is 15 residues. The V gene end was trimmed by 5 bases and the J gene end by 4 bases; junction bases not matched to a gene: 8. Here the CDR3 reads CASSGRDRDLYGYTF. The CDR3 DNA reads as TGTGCCAGCAGCGGCAGGGACAGGGACCTCTATGGCTACACCTTC. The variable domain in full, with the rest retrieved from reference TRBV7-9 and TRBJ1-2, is DTGVSQNPRHKITKRGQNVTFRCDPISEHNRLYWYRQTLGQGPEFLTYFQNEAQLEKSRLLSDRFSAERPKGSFSTLEIQRTEQGDSAMYLCASSGRDRDLYGYTFGSGTRLTVV.

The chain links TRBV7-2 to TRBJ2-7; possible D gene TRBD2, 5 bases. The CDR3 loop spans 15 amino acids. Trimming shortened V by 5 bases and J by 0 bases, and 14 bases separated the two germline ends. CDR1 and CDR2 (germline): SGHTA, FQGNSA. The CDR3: CASSPTPGSSYEQYF. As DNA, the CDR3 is TGTGCCAGCAGCCCCACACCGGGGAGCTCCTACGAGCAGTACTTC. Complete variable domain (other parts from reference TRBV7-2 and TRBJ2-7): GAGVSQSPSNKVTEKGKDVELRCDPISGHTALYWYRQSLGQGLEFLIYFQGNSAPDKSGLPSDRFSAERTGGSVSTLTIQRTQQEDSAVYLCASSPTPGSSYEQYFGPGTRLTVT.

The chain's CDR3 is CASSLLGGGTPTDTQYF. Written as DNA, the CDR3 is TGTGCCAGCAGCCTCCTCGGGGGGGGGACCCCCACAGATACGCAGTATTTT. The J gene is TRBJ2-3, the V gene TRBV9; TRBD2 aligns across 8 bases. This CDR3 spans 17 amino acids. CDR1 and CDR2 (germline): SGDLS, YYNGEE. The junction had 12 bases not matched to a gene; V was cut back by 4 bases and J by 2 bases.

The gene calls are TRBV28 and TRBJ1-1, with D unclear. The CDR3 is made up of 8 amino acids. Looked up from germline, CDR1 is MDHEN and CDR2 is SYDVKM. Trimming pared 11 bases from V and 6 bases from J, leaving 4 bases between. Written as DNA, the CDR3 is TGTGCCGCGGCTGAAGCTTTCTTT. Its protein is CAAAEAFF.

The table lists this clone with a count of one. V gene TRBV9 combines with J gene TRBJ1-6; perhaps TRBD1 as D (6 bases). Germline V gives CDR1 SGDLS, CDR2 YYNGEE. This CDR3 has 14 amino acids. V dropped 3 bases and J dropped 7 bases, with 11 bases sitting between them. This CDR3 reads CASSATGNNSPLHF. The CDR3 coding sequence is TGTGCCAGCAGCGCTACAGGGAACAATTCACCCCTCCACTTT.

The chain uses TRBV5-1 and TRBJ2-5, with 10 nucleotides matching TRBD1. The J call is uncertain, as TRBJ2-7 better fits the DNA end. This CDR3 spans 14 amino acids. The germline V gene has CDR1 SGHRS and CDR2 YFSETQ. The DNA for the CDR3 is TGCGCCAGCAGGGGCGGGACAGGGGTACTCGAGCAGTACTTC. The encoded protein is CASRGGTGVLEQYF.

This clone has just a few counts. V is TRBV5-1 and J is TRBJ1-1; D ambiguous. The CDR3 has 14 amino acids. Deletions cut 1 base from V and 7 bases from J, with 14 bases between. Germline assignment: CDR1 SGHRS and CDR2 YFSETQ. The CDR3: CASSLLPLRSEAFF. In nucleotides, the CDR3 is TGCGCCAGCAGCTTGCTACCGCTTAGGAGTGAAGCTTTCTTT.

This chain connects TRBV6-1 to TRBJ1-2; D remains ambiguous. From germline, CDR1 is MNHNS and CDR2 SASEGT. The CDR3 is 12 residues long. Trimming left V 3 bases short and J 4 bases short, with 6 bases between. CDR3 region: CASSDPLYGYTF. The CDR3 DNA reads TGTGCCAGCAGTGACCCCCTCTATGGCTACACCTTC.

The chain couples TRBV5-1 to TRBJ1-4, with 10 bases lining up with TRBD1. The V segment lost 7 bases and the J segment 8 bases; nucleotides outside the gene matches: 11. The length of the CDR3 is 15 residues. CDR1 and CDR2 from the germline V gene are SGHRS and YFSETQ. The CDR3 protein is CASQPGGTGDEKLFF. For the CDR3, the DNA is TGCGCCAGCCAACCTGGAGGGACAGGGGACGAAAAACTGTTTTTT.

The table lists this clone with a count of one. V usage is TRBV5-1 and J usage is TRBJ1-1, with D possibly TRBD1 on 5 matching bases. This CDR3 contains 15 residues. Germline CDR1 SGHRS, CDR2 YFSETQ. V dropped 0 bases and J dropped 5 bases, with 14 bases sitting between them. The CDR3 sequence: CASSLVSGKETEAFF. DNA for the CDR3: TGCGCCAGCAGCTTGGTGTCAGGGAAGGAGACTGAAGCTTTCTTT. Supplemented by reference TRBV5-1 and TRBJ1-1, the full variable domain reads KAGVTQTPRYLIKTRGQQVTLSCSPISGHRSVSWYQQTPGQGLQFLFEYFSETQRNKGNFPGRFSGRQFSNSRSEMNVSTLELGDSALYLCASSLVSGKETEAFFGQGTRLTVV.

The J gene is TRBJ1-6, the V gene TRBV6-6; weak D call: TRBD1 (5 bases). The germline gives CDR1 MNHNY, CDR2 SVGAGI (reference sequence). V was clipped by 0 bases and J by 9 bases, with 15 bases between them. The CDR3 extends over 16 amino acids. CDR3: CASSYSGGGKSSPLHF. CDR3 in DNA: TGTGCCAGCAGTTACTCGGGCGGGGGGAAAAGTTCACCCCTCCACTTT.

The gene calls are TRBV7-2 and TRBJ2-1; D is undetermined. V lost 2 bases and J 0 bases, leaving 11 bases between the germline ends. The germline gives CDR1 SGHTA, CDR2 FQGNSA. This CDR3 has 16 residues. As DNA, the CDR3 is TGTGCCAGCAGCTTAAGAGGTCAGAGCTCCTACAATGAGCAGTTCTTC. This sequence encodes CASSLRGQSSYNEQFF.

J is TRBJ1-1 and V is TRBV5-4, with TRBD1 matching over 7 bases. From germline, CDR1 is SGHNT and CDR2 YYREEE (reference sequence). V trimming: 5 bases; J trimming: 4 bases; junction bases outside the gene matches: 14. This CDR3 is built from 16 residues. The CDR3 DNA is TGTGCCAGCAGTCCGACAGGGTCAACCAATGGCACTGAAGCTTTCTTT. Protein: CASSPTGSTNGTEAFF. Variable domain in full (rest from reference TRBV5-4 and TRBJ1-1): ETGVTQSPTHLIKTRGQQVTLRCSSQSGHNTVSWYQQALGQGPQFIFQYYREEENGRGNFPPRFSGLQFPNYSSELNVNALELDDSALYLCASSPTGSTNGTEAFFGQGTRLTVV.

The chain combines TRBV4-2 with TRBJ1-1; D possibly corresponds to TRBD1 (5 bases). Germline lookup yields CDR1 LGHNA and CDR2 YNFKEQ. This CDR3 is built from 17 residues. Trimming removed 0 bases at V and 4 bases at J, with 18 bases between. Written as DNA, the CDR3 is TGTGCCAGCAGCCAAGATCCGGGGTGGGGCGGGGGCACTGAAGCTTTCTTT. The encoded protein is CASSQDPGWGGGTEAFF.

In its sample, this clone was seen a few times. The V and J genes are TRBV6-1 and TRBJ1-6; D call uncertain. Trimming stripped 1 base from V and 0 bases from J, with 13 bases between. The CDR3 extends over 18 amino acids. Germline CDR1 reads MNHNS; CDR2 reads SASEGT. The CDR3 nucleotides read TGTGCCAGCAGTGAAGTCCACCCCTCGGGCTCCTATAATTCACCCCTCCACTTT. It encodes CASSEVHPSGSYNSPLHF.

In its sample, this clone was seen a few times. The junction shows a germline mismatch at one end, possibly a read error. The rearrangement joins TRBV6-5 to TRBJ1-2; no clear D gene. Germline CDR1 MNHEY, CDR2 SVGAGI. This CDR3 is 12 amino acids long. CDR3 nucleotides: TGTGCCAGCAGTTACTCGAGTGGTTCTACCCTGTTC. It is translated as CASSYSSGSTLF.